This T cell receptor (beta chain) was sequenced during a study of CD8+ T cells in alopecia areata. This CDR3 contains 13 residues. Germline V lookup: CDR1 SQVTM, CDR2 ANQGSEA. Trimming shortened V by 4 bases and J by 5 bases, and 13 bases separated the two germline ends. This clone came up a few times. Once RNA had been extracted, it was reverse transcribed into cDNA to act as the sequencing template. Some clones are missing from TCRdb's copy, which holds only in-frame ones; the method was immunoSEQ multiplex PCR. The table records 110,000 to 150,000 clones, more than 55% of them present only once. Sequenced input: CD8+ T cells sorted from blood. This chain connects TRBV29-1 to TRBJ2-3, with D tentatively TRBD1 (6 bases). The sequence came from a human donor in good health. The CDR3 sequence is CSVAGVYGDTQYF. In DNA, the CDR3 is TGCAGCGTTGCAGGGGTATATGGAGATACGCAGTATTTT.